Only a few counts were recorded for the clone carrying this T cell receptor beta chain. What it recognizes is unknown. These data come from a study of CD8 T cells in ankylosing spondylitis. This CDR3 spans 16 amino acids. Per germline, CDR1 SGHAT and CDR2 FQNNGV. The junction had 9 bases not matched to a gene; V was cut back by 3 bases and J by 7 bases. Study conclusions and caveats: Disease-linked clones bore a CD8+ phenotype and were relatively rare in peripheral blood. It appeared that ankylosing spondylitis blood was characterized by a TCR beta motif of under ten highly homologous variants. In synovial fluid and blood from reactive arthritis, some motif variants were previously reported. Disease-associated clones were reportedly significantly overrepresented in matched ankylosing spondylitis synovial fluid.

MiXCR was run by TCRdb on the 5' RACE reads, yielding one entry per CDR3 protein. The sample contains roughly 200,000 distinct CDR3 sequences, more than 25% of which appear only once. The clonotype comes from a male donor with ankylosing spondylitis or in good health (not recorded which). The chain links TRBV11-2 to TRBJ2-1; 10 positions agree with TRBD2. Sequencing was performed on blood, either unsorted or a sorted T cell fraction (not recorded which). The CDR3 sequence is CASSFSVAGGLNEQFF. In nucleotides, the CDR3 is TGTGCCAGCAGCTTCTCTGTAGCGGGAGGACTAAATGAGCAGTTCTTC.